Following are 6 T cell receptor beta chains from one sample sequenced in a study of T-cell reconstitution after alpha-beta-depleted transplantation in children. Unique molecular identifiers featured in how the TCRbeta library was prepared. TCRdb used MiXCR to reprocess the PCR reads, holding one entry per CDR3 protein. In the table there are 500,000 to 750,000 distinct CDR3 sequences, about an eighth of which are singletons. This material consisted of PBMCs, mostly from graft donor cells, taken 360 days after TCRalphabeta/CD19-depleted stem cell transplant. Source of these receptors: a male patient aged 5 to 17 who had a stem cell transplant for acute myeloid leukemia, so the T cells may come from the graft donor.

This clonotype was recorded a few times. J is TRBJ2-5 and V is TRBV3-1; the match to TRBD1 covers 7 bases. Looked up from germline, CDR1 is LGHDT and CDR2 is YNNKEL (reference sequence). The V segment lost 2 bases and the J segment 2 bases; nucleotides outside the gene matches: 8. CDR3 length: 16 residues. In DNA form, the CDR3 reads TGTGCCAGCAGCCAATACCTGACAGGGCGACAAGAGACCCAGTACTTC. Its translation: CASSQYLTGRQETQYF.

In its sample, this clonotype was seen many times. The CDR3 DNA reads TGTGCCAGCAGCCCGTTAGACGGGATCTACGAGCAGTACTTC. Translating it yields CASSPLDGIYEQYF. The chain is built from TRBV7-9 and TRBJ2-7; TRBD2 might be the D (5 bases). The CDR3 is 14 amino acids. CDR1 and CDR2 from the germline V gene are SEHNR and FQNEAQ (reference sequence). With 5 bases removed from V and 3 bases from J, the gap between germline ends came to 14 bases.

This chain links TRBV28 with TRBJ2-5, with D maybe TRBD2 (5 bases). Between the trimmed V and J ends, which lost 2 bases and 1 base, there was a span of 8 bases. The CDR3 spans 14 residues. The V gene's germline CDR1 is MDHEN and CDR2 SYDVKM. The CDR3 here is CASSLIAGQETQYF. CDR3 in DNA: TGTGCCAGCAGTTTAATCGCGGGCCAAGAGACCCAGTACTTC.

Ten or more counts support this clonotype. The rearrangement links TRBV12-3 or TRBV12-4 to TRBJ2-2; 8 nucleotides line up with TRBD1. With 5 bases clipped from V and 0 bases from J, the junction kept 5 bases outside the gene matches. This CDR3 region has 16 residues. In nucleotides, the CDR3 is TGTGCCAGCAGTCCAGAGGGACAGGCGAACACCGGGGAGCTGTTTTTT. It is translated as CASSPEGQANTGELFF.

This clonotype was observed a few times. The J gene is TRBJ2-7, the V gene TRBV3-1; D is perhaps TRBD1 (6 bases). This CDR3 contains 14 residues. V shed 4 bases and J shed 6 bases, with 16 bases lying between them. CDR1 and CDR2 (germline): LGHDT, YNNKEL (reference sequence). The CDR3 DNA reads as TGTGCCAGCAGCCGAACAGTTCGGACAGTCGAGCAGTACTTC. Protein sequence: CASSRTVRTVEQYF.

The chain employs TRBV7-2 and TRBJ2-3; a weak D match, TRBD2 (5 bases). This CDR3 is built from 16 residues. V gave up 7 bases and J gave up 0 bases, with 17 bases separating them. Germline V gives CDR1 SGHTA, CDR2 FQGNSA. CDR3 DNA sequence: TGTGCCAGCACCCAACCGGGCAGAGGGAGCACAGATACGCAGTATTTT. Protein: CASTQPGRGSTDTQYF.